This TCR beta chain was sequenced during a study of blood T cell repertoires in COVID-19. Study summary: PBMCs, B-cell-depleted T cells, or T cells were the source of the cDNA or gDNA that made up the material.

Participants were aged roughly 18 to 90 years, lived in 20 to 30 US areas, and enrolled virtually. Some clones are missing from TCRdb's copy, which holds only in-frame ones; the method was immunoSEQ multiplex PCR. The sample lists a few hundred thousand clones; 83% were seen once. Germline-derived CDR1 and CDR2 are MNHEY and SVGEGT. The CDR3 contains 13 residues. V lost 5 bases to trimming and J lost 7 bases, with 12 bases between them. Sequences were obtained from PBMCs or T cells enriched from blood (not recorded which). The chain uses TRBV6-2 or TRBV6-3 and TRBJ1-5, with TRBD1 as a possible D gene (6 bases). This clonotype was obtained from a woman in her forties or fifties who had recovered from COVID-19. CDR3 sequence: CASSITQGQPQHF. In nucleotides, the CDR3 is TGTGCCAGCAGTATAACCCAGGGGCAGCCCCAGCATTTT.